A single sample gave rise to the 21 T cell receptor beta chains below, sequenced in a study of blood T cell repertoires in COVID-19. Clones were sequenced by immunoSEQ multiplex PCR, and TCRdb holds only the in-frame ones, with some missing. The sample lists 70,000 to 95,000 clones; approximately 89% were seen once. The sequenced material came from peripheral blood. The source is a man aged 50 to 60 with COVID-19, enrolled during active disease.

This chain uses TRBV19 with TRBJ2-4, with 8 positions matching TRBD1. The junction had 10 bases not matched to a gene; V was cut back by 4 bases and J by 8 bases. The germline V gene has CDR1 LNHDA and CDR2 SQIVND (reference sequence). This CDR3 has 15 residues. Here the CDR3 reads CASSRTGRGGDIQYF. DNA for the CDR3: TGTGCCAGTAGTAGGACAGGGCGGGGTGGTGACATTCAGTACTTC.

The chain employs TRBV5-1 and TRBJ2-1, with TRBD2 as a possible D gene (5 bases). V was shortened by 4 bases and J by 8 bases, with 13 bases between the two germline ends. The CDR3 spans 13 residues. Looked up from germline, CDR1 is SGHRS and CDR2 is YFSETQ. CDR3 amino acids: CASSVDSVDEQFF. CDR3 DNA: TGCGCCAGCAGCGTCGATAGCGTCGATGAGCAGTTCTTC.

The J gene is TRBJ2-7, the V gene TRBV6-4, with 7 positions matching TRBD1. CDR1 is MRHNA, CDR2 SNTAGT, per germline. This CDR3 has 12 amino acids. V lost 11 bases, J lost 1 base, and 5 bases stayed unmatched. For the CDR3, the DNA is TGTGCCGGGGACAGAGCTTCCTACGAGCAGTACTTC. This codes for CAGDRASYEQYF.

J is TRBJ2-6 and V is TRBV9; no clear D gene. Germline-derived CDR1 and CDR2 are SGDLS and YYNGEE. The CDR3 covers 15 residues. The V end was cut by 0 bases, the J end by 0 bases, with 4 bases between. CDR3 sequence (DNA): TGTGCCAGCAGCGTAGCCCACTCTGGGGCCAACGTCCTGACTTTC. This codes for CASSVAHSGANVLTF.

CDR3 residues: CSVGLAGSTDTQYF. The DNA for the CDR3 is TGCAGCGTTGGACTAGCGGGTAGCACAGATACGCAGTATTTT. This chain joins TRBV29-1 and TRBJ2-3, with 10 bases identical to TRBD2. This CDR3 has 14 residues. Germline loops: CDR1 SQVTM, CDR2 ANQGSEA. V gave up 4 bases and J gave up 0 bases; unmatched junction bases: 1.

CDR3 coding DNA: TGTGCCAGCAGCCTAAGGGACAGGGTCAGGGAGACCCAGTACTTC. Residues: CASSLRDRVRETQYF. The chain has TRBV6-5 and TRBJ2-5, with TRBD1 matching 9 bases. J was trimmed by 5 bases and V by 6 bases; bases with no gene match: 10. The CDR3 is made up of 15 amino acids. Germline CDR1 is MNHEY and CDR2 is SVGAGI.

This sequence joins TRBV6-2 or TRBV6-3 and TRBJ2-3; a possible D gene is TRBD2 (5 bases). The CDR3 sequence is 16 residues long. Looked up from germline, CDR1 is MNHEY and CDR2 is SVGEGT. V was clipped by 2 bases and J by 0 bases, with 12 bases between them. CDR3 residues: CASSYTPGGSTDTQYF. In DNA, the CDR3 is TGTGCCAGCAGTTACACCCCAGGCGGGAGCACAGATACGCAGTATTTT.

The CDR3 DNA is TGTGCCAGTAGTCCCCGGGGTTTCGCTTTCTCCTACAATGAGCAGTTCTTC. Its protein product is CASSPRGFAFSYNEQFF. The V call is TRBV19, the J call TRBJ2-1, with D possibly being TRBD2 (5 bases). CDR1 is LNHDA and CDR2 is SQIVND in the germline V gene (reference sequence). V lost 5 bases, J lost 0 bases, and 17 bases lay in between. The CDR3 covers 17 residues.

The chain carries TRBV5-1 and TRBJ2-1; TRBD1 matches at 8 bases. The CDR3 has 14 amino acids. The J segment lost 5 bases and the V segment lost 7 bases, leaving 8 bases of the junction unmatched. Germline V CDR1 and CDR2: SGHRS, YFSETQ. The CDR3 sequence: CASGRDRQNNEQFF. In DNA form, the CDR3 reads TGCGCCAGCGGAAGGGACAGGCAAAACAATGAGCAGTTCTTC.

The gene calls are TRBV4-3 and TRBJ1-2; unclear D gene. V was trimmed by 0 bases and J by 6 bases, leaving 11 bases between them. Germline CDR1 and CDR2: LGHNA and YSLEER. There are 14 residues in the CDR3. DNA for the CDR3: TGCGCCAGCAGCCAAGATCGGAAGGGAGATGGCTACACCTTC. Amino acid sequence: CASSQDRKGDGYTF.

The rearrangement joins TRBV5-6 to TRBJ2-5, with 11 bases identical to TRBD2. Germline trimming cut 0 bases from V and 12 bases from J; bases unmatched to any gene: 7. Germline V gene lookup returns CDR1 SGHDT and CDR2 YYEEEE. The CDR3 spans 14 residues. DNA for the CDR3: TGTGCCAGCAGCTTGGCGGTACTAGCGGGAGATGAGTACTTC. Translating it yields CASSLAVLAGDEYF.

As regards this clone: Compared with germline, one end of the junction differs, possibly owing to a read error. For the CDR3, the DNA is TGTGCTAGCAGTACACTTCCCCCGGGACTAGCGGGAACTGTAGAGACCCAGTACTTC. Its protein is CASSTLPPGLAGTVETQYF. The chain recombines TRBV7-7 with TRBJ2-5; 13 bases match TRBD2. This CDR3 has 19 amino acids. CDR1 is SSHAT, CDR2 FNYEAQ, per germline (reference sequence).

CDR3 sequence (DNA): TGTGCCAGCTCACCCCTAGCGGGCGGCGAGCAGTACGTC. It translates to CASSPLAGGEQYV. V gene TRBV18 combines with J gene TRBJ2-7, with TRBD2 identical over 8 bases. Per the germline V gene, CDR1 is KGHSH and CDR2 is LQKENI. V lost 3 bases and J lost 6; bases outside the gene matches: 4. The CDR3 contains 13 residues.

This clone showed up just a few times. V usage is TRBV28 and J usage is TRBJ2-3; unclear D gene. Trimming removed 6 bases from V and 0 bases from J, with 10 bases in between. The germline V gene encodes CDR1 MDHEN and CDR2 SYDVKM. The CDR3 totals 14 residues. CDR3 DNA sequence: TGTGCCAGCAGAGAGTATGCTAGCACAGATACGCAGTATTTT. As protein: CASREYASTDTQYF.

The rearrangement links TRBV5-4 to TRBJ1-3; D remains unclear. Trimming removed 1 base at V and 7 bases at J, with 12 bases between. The CDR3 has 14 residues. Germline-derived CDR1 and CDR2 are SGHNT and YYREEE (reference sequence). The CDR3 loop is CASSLYPGGNTIYF. CDR3 coding DNA: TGTGCCAGCAGCTTGTATCCAGGAGGGAACACCATATATTTT.

This rearrangement joins TRBV3-1 (or the pseudogene TRBV3-2) to TRBJ2-7; D may be TRBD2 (6 bases). Germline V gene sequence: CDR1 LGHDT, CDR2 YNNKEL (reference sequence). Trimming removed 1 base from V and 0 bases from J, with 13 bases in between. The CDR3 sequence is 16 residues long. This CDR3 reads CASSQVSSGSSYEQYF. CDR3 coding DNA: TGTGCCAGCAGCCAAGTTTCCTCCGGGAGCTCCTACGAGCAGTACTTC.

In DNA, the CDR3 is TGTGCCATCAGTGAGTCTTTGACAGGGAGCTCCTACGAGCAGTACTTC. This codes for CAISESLTGSSYEQYF. The chain uses TRBV10-3 and TRBJ2-7, with 7 bases fitting TRBD1. With V trimmed by 0 bases and J by 0 bases, 5 bases remained unmatched. The CDR3 has 16 amino acids. In germline, CDR1 is ENHRY, CDR2 SYGVKD.

The J gene is TRBJ2-1, the V gene TRBV6-5, with D possibly matching TRBD2 (5 bases). Germline assignment: CDR1 MNHEY and CDR2 SVGAGI. CDR3 length equals 11 residues. The ends were cut back, 5 bases at V and 9 bases at J, with 8 bases in the middle. CDR3 DNA: TGTGCCAGCAGTACTAGGTCTGAGCAGTTCTTC. It yields the protein CASSTRSEQFF.

The chain couples TRBV18 to TRBJ2-3; 10 bases agree with TRBD2. The trim removed 6 bases at V and 2 bases at J, leaving 5 bases unmatched. Germline CDR1 reads KGHSH; CDR2 reads LQKENI. The CDR3 consists of 15 residues. The CDR3 region has the DNA TGTGCCAGCTCGATCGGACTAGCGGACACAGATACGCAGTATTTT. Translated, it gives CASSIGLADTDTQYF.

This chain links TRBV21-1 with TRBJ2-1; TRBD2 was called by the table and not checked on the DNA. TRBV21-1 is a documented pseudogene. The CDR3 is 16 amino acids. In nucleotides, the CDR3 is TGTGCCAGCAGCAAAGTCTGCCAGCGGGGTAACAATGAGCAGTTCTTC. Its translation: CASSKVCQRGNNEQFF.

The V call is TRBV3-1 (or the pseudogene TRBV3-2), the J call TRBJ1-5, with D perhaps matching TRBD1 (6 bases). The V and J ends lost 2 bases and 4 bases respectively, with 12 bases between them. The CDR3 is 15 residues long. Germline assignment: CDR1 LGHDT and CDR2 YNNKEL (reference sequence). The CDR3 loop reads CASSQSAGANQPQHF. The CDR3 coding sequence is TGTGCCAGCAGCCAATCCGCAGGGGCGAATCAGCCCCAGCATTTT.